The 27 T cell receptor beta chains below come from one sample, sequenced in a study of CD8 T cells in Susac syndrome. The RNA, about 0.5 to 1 ug, was put through reverse transcription using random hexamers. TCRdb used MiXCR to reprocess the immunoSEQ multiplex PCR reads, holding one entry per CDR3 protein. There are some 110,000 distinct CDR3 sequences in the sample; 90% to 95% occur only once, and 0.087% lies in the top ten. Sequencing was performed on CD4+ T cells from PBMCs. These TCRs come from a human donor in good health.

J is TRBJ1-2 and V is TRBV5-4; D is unresolved. Trimming removed 4 bases from V and 4 bases from J, with 20 bases in between. From germline, CDR1 is SGHNT and CDR2 YYREEE (reference sequence). CDR3 length: 16 amino acids. The CDR3: CASSQDMGVPIYGYTF. The CDR3 nucleotides are TGTGCCAGCAGCCAAGACATGGGCGTTCCTATCTATGGCTACACCTTC. Together with reference TRBV5-4 and TRBJ1-2, the CDR3 gives the full variable domain: ETGVTQSPTHLIKTRGQQVTLRCSSQSGHNTVSWYQQALGQGPQFIFQYYREEENGRGNFPPRFSGLQFPNYSSELNVNALELDDSALYLCASSQDMGVPIYGYTFGSGTRLTVV.

The gene calls are TRBV5-1 and TRBJ1-1; unclear D gene. V was clipped by 4 bases and J by 1 base, with 8 bases between them. Germline assignment: CDR1 SGHRS and CDR2 YFSETQ. CDR3 size: 13 residues. The CDR3 protein is CASSILGNTEAFF. CDR3 DNA sequence: TGCGCCAGCAGCATCTTAGGGAACACTGAAGCTTTCTTT.

Turning to this clonotype: Lacking the conserved final phenylalanine or tryptophan, this CDR3 likely reflects a read error. The chain has TRBV5-6 and TRBJ2-1; D might be TRBD1 or TRBD2, each matching 5 bases. The germline V gene encodes CDR1 SGHDT and CDR2 YYEEEE. The V end was cut by 4 bases, the J end by 10 bases, with 12 bases between. The CDR3 loop spans 12 amino acids. Here the CDR3 reads CASSMRGWEQFL. The DNA of the CDR3 is TGTGCCAGCAGCATGAGGGGCTGGGAGCAGTTCTTG.

The rearrangement links TRBV5-1 to TRBJ1-5, with D perhaps matching TRBD1 (5 bases). Germline CDR1 and CDR2: SGHRS and YFSETQ. The V and J ends lost 1 base and 8 bases respectively, with 16 bases between them. This CDR3 has 15 amino acids. CDR3 residues: CASSLWGYDNEPQHF. As DNA, the CDR3 is TGCGCCAGCAGCTTGTGGGGGTACGATAATGAGCCCCAGCATTTT.

This clonotype was detected a few times. This chain uses TRBV29-1 with TRBJ2-7, with D hard to call. The length of the CDR3 is 12 residues. Germline-derived CDR1 and CDR2 are SQVTM and ANQGSEA. Trimming took off 7 bases at V and 0 bases at J, with 10 bases between the two ends. As DNA, the CDR3 is TGCAGCGCCTCAGACAACTCCTACGAGCAGTACTTC. It yields the protein CSASDNSYEQYF.

The CDR3 protein is CASTPGGTGLITEAFF. DNA of the CDR3: TGTGCCAGCACCCCCGGGGGGACAGGGCTGATAACTGAAGCTTTCTTT. The gene calls are TRBV27 and TRBJ1-1; 9 bases line up with TRBD1. Per the germline V gene, CDR1 is MNHEY and CDR2 is SMNVEV (reference sequence). This CDR3 region has 16 residues. With V trimmed by 7 bases and J by 5 bases, 14 bases remained unmatched.

DNA for the CDR3: TGTGCCAGCAGTTACTCAGCGGCTAACTACGAGCAGTACTTC. Its translation is CASSYSAANYEQYF. The genes are TRBV6-2 or TRBV6-3 and TRBJ2-7, with D possibly being TRBD2 (5 bases). The germline V gene has CDR1 MNHEY and CDR2 SVGEGT. CDR3 length: 14 amino acids. Trimming removed 0 bases at V and 3 bases at J, with 9 bases between.

V and J are TRBV10-3 and TRBJ2-7; the D is unclear. Germline assignment: CDR1 ENHRY and CDR2 SYGVKD. Trimming shortened V by 4 bases and J by 0 bases, and 16 bases separated the two germline ends. This CDR3 is 16 amino acids long. The CDR3 protein is CAISGATFTSSYEQYF. DNA for the CDR3: TGTGCCATCAGTGGGGCGACATTTACCAGCTCCTACGAGCAGTACTTC.

V and J are TRBV3-1 and TRBJ2-5; tentative D call: TRBD1 (5 bases). Germline values: CDR1 LGHDT, CDR2 YNNKEL (reference sequence). Trimming stripped 1 base from V and 3 bases from J, with 12 bases between. The CDR3 length is 15 residues. The DNA of the CDR3 is TGTGCCAGCAGCCAAGGCCTAGGGGCTGAAGAGACCCAGTACTTC. It encodes CASSQGLGAEETQYF.

The rearrangement uses TRBV5-4 and TRBJ2-1; 7 bases are shared with TRBD2. The CDR3 is 12 amino acids. Trimming at V came to 3 bases and at J to 14 bases, leaving 8 bases not matched to a gene. Germline CDR1 and CDR2: SGHNT and YYREEE (reference sequence). The CDR3 protein is CASSSPGTMEFF. The CDR3, as DNA: TGTGCCAGCAGCTCTCCCGGGACTATGGAGTTCTTC.

This chain connects TRBV2 to TRBJ2-1, with D perhaps TRBD2 (6 bases). Germline CDR1 is SNHLY and CDR2 is FYNNEI. Trimming stripped 6 bases from V and 6 bases from J, with 15 bases between. This CDR3 spans 14 amino acids. The CDR3 region is CASRVGPAGNEQFF. CDR3 nucleotide sequence: TGTGCCAGCAGGGTGGGACCAGCGGGCAATGAGCAGTTCTTC.

The V and J genes are TRBV7-6 and TRBJ1-4; 7 bases agree with TRBD1. The CDR3 sequence is 14 residues long. The junction had 7 bases not matched to a gene; V was cut back by 4 bases and J by 8 bases. Germline V CDR1 and CDR2: SGHVS, FNYEAQ. This CDR3 is CASSYRMDREKLFF. The DNA of the CDR3 is TGTGCCAGCAGCTACCGGATGGACAGGGAAAAACTGTTTTTT.

V is TRBV3-1 and J is TRBJ1-2; D uncertain. Trimming cost V 3 bases and J 4 bases, with 9 bases left between them. CDR1 and CDR2 from the germline V gene are LGHDT and YNNKEL (reference sequence). The CDR3 totals 13 residues. The CDR3 here is CASSHIRPYGYTF. For the CDR3, the DNA is TGTGCCAGCAGCCACATCAGACCCTATGGCTACACCTTC.

The chain couples TRBV5-1 to TRBJ2-7; 8 bases fit TRBD1. J gave up 3 bases and V 4 bases, and 9 bases lay outside the gene matches. The CDR3 spans 15 residues. Germline-derived CDR1 and CDR2 are SGHRS and YFSETQ. As DNA, the CDR3 is TGCGCCAGCAGCCCGCCTGGGACAGGCATCTACGAGCAGTACTTC. Translated, it gives CASSPPGTGIYEQYF.

The chain carries TRBV10-3 and TRBJ2-3; D not certain. Deletions cut 2 bases from V and 0 bases from J, with 6 bases between. Germline lookup yields CDR1 ENHRY and CDR2 SYGVKD. CDR3 length: 14 amino acids. CDR3 region: CAISEKKSTDTQYF. DNA of the CDR3: TGTGCCATCAGTGAGAAAAAAAGCACAGATACGCAGTATTTT.

V usage is TRBV7-2 and J usage is TRBJ2-5, with 7 positions matching TRBD2. This CDR3 has 13 amino acids. The V gene end was trimmed by 6 bases and the J gene end by 4 bases; junction bases not matched to a gene: 5. Germline-derived CDR1 and CDR2 are SGHTA and FQGNSA. The CDR3 loop is CASSLREGETQYF. CDR3 nucleotides: TGTGCCAGCAGTCTAAGGGAGGGAGAGACCCAGTACTTC.

The chain recombines TRBV7-9 with TRBJ1-1; D is unclear. Between the trimmed V and J ends, which lost 0 bases and 1 base, there was a span of 6 bases. Germline lookup yields CDR1 SEHNR and CDR2 FQNEAQ (reference sequence). This CDR3 comprises 14 residues. CDR3 DNA sequence: TGTGCCAGCAGCTTAGCAGGTGGGAACACTGAAGCTTTCTTT. It translates to CASSLAGGNTEAFF.

CDR3 nucleotide sequence: TGTGCCAGCAGTTCGGCCGGACAGGGGGCCTACGAGCAGTACTTC. It is translated as CASSSAGQGAYEQYF. V and J are TRBV6-2 or TRBV6-3 and TRBJ2-7, with 10 bases aligning to TRBD1. J lost 2 bases, V lost 4 bases, and 5 bases had no gene match. This CDR3 is 15 amino acids long. Germline V gene lookup returns CDR1 MNHEY and CDR2 SVGEGT.

This chain links TRBV29-1 with TRBJ2-3; TRBD2 agrees at 7 bases. This CDR3 contains 14 residues. Germline V gene data show CDR1 as SQVTM and CDR2 as ANQGSEA. With 3 bases clipped from V and 10 bases from J, the junction kept 13 bases outside the gene matches. The chain's CDR3 is CSVEPPGGISAQYF. In nucleotides, the CDR3 is TGCAGCGTTGAGCCTCCGGGGGGAATTTCGGCGCAGTATTTT.

The V call is TRBV3-1, the J call TRBJ2-5; D is possibly TRBD2 (5 bases). CDR1 and CDR2 (germline): LGHDT, YNNKEL (reference sequence). The CDR3 length is 15 residues. V was shortened by 4 bases and J by 4 bases, with 16 bases between the two germline ends. The CDR3 reads CASSRRRTGRETQYF. Here the CDR3 DNA reads TGTGCCAGCAGCCGGCGACGGACGGGAAGAGAGACCCAGTACTTC.

This chain joins TRBV7-2 and TRBJ2-1; D not resolved. The CDR3 is 15 amino acids. Trimming removed 4 bases at V and 1 base at J, with 11 bases between. Germline V lookup: CDR1 SGHTA, CDR2 FQGNSA. Written as DNA, the CDR3 is TGTGCCAGCAGCTCCTCCTCCGGGTCCTACAATGAGCAGTTCTTC. Its protein is CASSSSSGSYNEQFF.

The rearrangement uses TRBV5-1 and TRBJ2-7; TRBD1 matches 10 bases. CDR3 size: 16 residues. V lost 3 bases, J lost 2 bases, and 8 bases stayed unmatched. The germline gives CDR1 SGHRS, CDR2 YFSETQ. The CDR3 coding sequence is TGCGCCAGCAGCTCTATGCCGGGACAGGGGACCTACGAGCAGTACTTC. Translated: CASSSMPGQGTYEQYF.

The V gene is TRBV7-9, the J gene TRBJ2-2; TRBD2 aligns across 8 bases. J was trimmed by 4 bases and V by 5 bases; bases with no gene match: 9. The germline V gene encodes CDR1 SEHNR and CDR2 FQNEAQ (reference sequence). The CDR3 contains 16 residues. The CDR3, as DNA: TGTGCCAGCAGCGCAGGAGCGGGAGTTGGCACCGGGGAGCTGTTTTTT. This gives the protein CASSAGAGVGTGELFF.

The V and J genes are TRBV30 and TRBJ1-1; TRBD1 agrees at 8 bases. Germline V gene data show CDR1 as GTSNPN and CDR2 as SVGIG (reference sequence). V lost 5 bases, J lost 5 bases, and 10 bases stayed unmatched. This CDR3 has 14 amino acids. The CDR3 region has the DNA TGTGCCTGGGGGAGAAGACAGGGGTGGACTGAAGCTTTCTTT. The encoded protein is CAWGRRQGWTEAFF.

About this clonotype: At one end the junction does not follow the germline gene, possibly because of a read error. The V gene is TRBV12-3 or TRBV12-4, the J gene TRBJ2-1; D unresolved. This CDR3 has 13 residues. For the CDR3, the DNA is TGTGCCAGCAGTATAGCATCCTACAATGAGCAGTTCTTC. This codes for CASSIASYNEQFF.

Concerning this clonotype: An end of the junction differs from the germline gene, which may be a read error. V usage is TRBV2 and J usage is TRBJ2-7; 8 bases fit TRBD1. CDR3 length equals 14 residues. Germline CDR1 and CDR2: SNHLY and FYNNEI. The chain's CDR3 is CASSFGTGFYEQHF. The CDR3 DNA reads TGTGCCAGCAGCTTCGGGACAGGTTTCTACGAGCAGCACTTC.

The V gene is TRBV20-1, the J gene TRBJ1-4; the D is unclear. Deletions cut 1 base from V and 4 bases from J, with 7 bases between. Germline-derived CDR1 and CDR2 are DFQATT and SNEGSKA (reference sequence). The CDR3 is 13 amino acids. The CDR3 DNA is TGCAGTGCTAGAGGGTGGAGTAATGAAAAACTGTTTTTT. This encodes CSARGWSNEKLFF.